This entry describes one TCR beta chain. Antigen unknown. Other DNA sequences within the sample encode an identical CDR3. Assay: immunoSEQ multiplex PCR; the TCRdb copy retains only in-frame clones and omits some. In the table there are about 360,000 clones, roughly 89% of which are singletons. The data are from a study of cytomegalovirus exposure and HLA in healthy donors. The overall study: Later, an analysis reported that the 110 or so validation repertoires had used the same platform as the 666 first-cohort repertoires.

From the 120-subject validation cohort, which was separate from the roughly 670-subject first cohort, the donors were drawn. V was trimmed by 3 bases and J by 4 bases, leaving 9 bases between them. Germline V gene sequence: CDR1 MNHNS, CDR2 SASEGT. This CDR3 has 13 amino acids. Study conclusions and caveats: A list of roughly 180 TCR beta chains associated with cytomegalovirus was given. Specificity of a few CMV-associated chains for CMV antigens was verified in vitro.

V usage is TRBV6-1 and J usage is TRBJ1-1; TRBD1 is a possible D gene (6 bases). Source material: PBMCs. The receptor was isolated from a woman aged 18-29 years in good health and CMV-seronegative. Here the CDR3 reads CASSEVRGTEAFF. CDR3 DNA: TGTGCCAGCAGTGAGGTCAGGGGCACTGAAGCTTTCTTT.